This TCR beta chain was sequenced for a study of cytomegalovirus exposure and HLA in healthy donors. Study-level findings and limits: Reports indicated that the classifier achieved high specificity and sensitivity in diagnosing cytomegalovirus status. Within a later analysis, the majority of CMV-associated TCR beta chains appeared HLA-restricted.

This clone has just a few counts. Its target is not known. The PCR made use of 60 Vbeta and 13 Jbeta primers. Assay used: immunoSEQ multiplex PCR; TCRdb lists only in-frame clones, some missing. The sample has roughly 160,000 clones, 80% seen once. Between the trimmed V and J ends, which lost 6 bases and 2 bases, there was a span of 10 bases. The CDR3 is made up of 14 amino acids. CDR1 and CDR2 from the germline V gene are ENHRY and SYGVKD. The chain couples TRBV10-3 to TRBJ2-2; D is ambiguous. This TCR was sampled from a woman aged 45-59 years in good health and CMV-seronegative. What was sequenced was PBMCs. The CDR3: CAISIQLNTGELFF. Written as DNA, the CDR3 is TGTGCCATCAGCATACAATTAAACACCGGGGAGCTGTTTTTT.